This T cell receptor beta chain came from a study of cytomegalovirus exposure and HLA in healthy donors. Study-level points and caveats: Only CMV serostatus was available as immune exposure information.

As concerns this clone: The antigen is unknown.

The primer mix had 60 Vbeta and 13 Jbeta primers. Some clones are missing from TCRdb's copy, which holds only in-frame ones; the method was immunoSEQ multiplex PCR. Found here are approximately 120,000 clones, about 75% of them singletons; the top ten hold approximately 12%. V was cut by 6 bases and J by 1 base, with 13 bases left in between. This CDR3 contains 15 residues. Per the germline V gene, CDR1 is LNHDA and CDR2 is SQIVND (reference sequence). Material for sequencing was PBMCs. The TCR sequence derives from a woman aged 35 to 49 in good health and CMV-seropositive. The rearrangement links TRBV19 to TRBJ1-5, with unresolved D. The CDR3 sequence: CASSTTWNSNQPQHF. As DNA, the CDR3 is TGTGCCAGTAGCACGACATGGAACAGCAATCAGCCCCAGCATTTT.